This T cell receptor (beta chain) was documented in a study of graft-versus-host responses after intestinal transplantation. Broader study findings: Some GvH clones were seen earlier in gut or blood, suggesting intestinal origin.

Libraries were prepared by immunoSEQ multiplex PCR; TCRdb keeps only in-frame clonotypes and omits some of them. The sample holds just over 85,000 clones, under 95% seen once. Looked up from germline, CDR1 is SGDLS and CDR2 is YYNGEE. V trimming: 6 bases; J trimming: 13 bases; junction bases outside the gene matches: 9. CDR3 length: 12 amino acids. On this clone itself: Its antigen is unidentified.

The specimen comprised unstimulated CD8+ T cells sorted from spleen or lymph node cells, sampled before transplant. This clonotype originated in a human donor who was the organ donor for an intestinal transplant. This chain uses TRBV9 with TRBJ1-2; 10 bases are a match to TRBD1. CDR3 sequence (DNA): TGTGCCAGCATCCCATCCGGGACAGGGGCCACCTTC. Translated: CASIPSGTGATF.